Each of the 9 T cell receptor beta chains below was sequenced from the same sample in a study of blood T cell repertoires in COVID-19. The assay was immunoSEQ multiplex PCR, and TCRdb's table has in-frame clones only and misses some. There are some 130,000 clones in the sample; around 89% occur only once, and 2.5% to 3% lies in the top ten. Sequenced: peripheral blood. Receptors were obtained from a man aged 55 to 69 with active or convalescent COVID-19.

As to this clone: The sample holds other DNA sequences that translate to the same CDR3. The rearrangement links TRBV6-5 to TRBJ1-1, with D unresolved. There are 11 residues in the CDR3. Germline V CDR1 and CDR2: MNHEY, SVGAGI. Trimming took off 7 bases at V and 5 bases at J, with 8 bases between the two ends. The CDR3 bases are TGTGCCAGCAAAGGAGGGACTGAAGCTTTCTTT. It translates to CASKGGTEAFF.

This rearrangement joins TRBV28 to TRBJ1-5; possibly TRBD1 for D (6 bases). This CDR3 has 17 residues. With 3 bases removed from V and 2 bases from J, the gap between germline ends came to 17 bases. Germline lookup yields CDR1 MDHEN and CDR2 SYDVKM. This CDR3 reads CASSFAWGGRGNQPQHF. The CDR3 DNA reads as TGTGCCAGCAGTTTTGCCTGGGGGGGCAGGGGCAATCAGCCCCAGCATTTT.

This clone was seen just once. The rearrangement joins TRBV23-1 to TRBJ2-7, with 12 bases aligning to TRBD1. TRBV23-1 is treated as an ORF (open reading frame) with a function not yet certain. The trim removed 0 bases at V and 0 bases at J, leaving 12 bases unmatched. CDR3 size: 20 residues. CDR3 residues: CASSQSLGTGGQASSYEQYF. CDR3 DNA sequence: TGCGCCAGCAGTCAATCGTTAGGGACAGGGGGCCAGGCAAGCTCCTACGAGCAGTACTTC.

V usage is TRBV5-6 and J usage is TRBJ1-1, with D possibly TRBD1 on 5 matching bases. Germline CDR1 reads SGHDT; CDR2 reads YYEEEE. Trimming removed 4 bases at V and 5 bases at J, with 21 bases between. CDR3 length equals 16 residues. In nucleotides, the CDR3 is TGTGCCAGCAGCCCTGATTCGGTCCCAAGGGGAACTGAAGCTTTCTTT. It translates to CASSPDSVPRGTEAFF.

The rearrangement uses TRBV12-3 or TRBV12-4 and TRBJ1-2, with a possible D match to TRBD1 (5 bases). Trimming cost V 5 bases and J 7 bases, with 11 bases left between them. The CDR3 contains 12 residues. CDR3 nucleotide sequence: TGTGCCAGCAGTGCCGGCGGGGGTGGCTACACCTTC. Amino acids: CASSAGGGGYTF.

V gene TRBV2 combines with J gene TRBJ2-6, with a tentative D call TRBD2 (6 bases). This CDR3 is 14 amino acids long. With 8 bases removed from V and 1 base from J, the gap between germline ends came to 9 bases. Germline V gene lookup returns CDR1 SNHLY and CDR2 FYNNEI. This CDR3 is CASAGFSGANVLTF. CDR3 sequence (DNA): TGTGCCAGCGCGGGGTTTTCTGGGGCCAACGTCCTGACTTTC.

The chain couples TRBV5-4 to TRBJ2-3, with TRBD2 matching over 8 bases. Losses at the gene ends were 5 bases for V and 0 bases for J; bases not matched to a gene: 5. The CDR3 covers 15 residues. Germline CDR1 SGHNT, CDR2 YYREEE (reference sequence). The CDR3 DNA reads TGTGCCAGCAGTGCTAGCGGGCGGAGCACAGATACGCAGTATTTT. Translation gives CASSASGRSTDTQYF.

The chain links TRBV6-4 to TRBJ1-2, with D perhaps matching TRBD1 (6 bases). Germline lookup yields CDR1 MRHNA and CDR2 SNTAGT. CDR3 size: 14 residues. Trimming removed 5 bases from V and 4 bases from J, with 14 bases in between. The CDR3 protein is CASSLSGDGYGYTF. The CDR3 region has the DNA TGTGCCAGCAGTCTCTCAGGGGATGGCTATGGCTACACCTTC.

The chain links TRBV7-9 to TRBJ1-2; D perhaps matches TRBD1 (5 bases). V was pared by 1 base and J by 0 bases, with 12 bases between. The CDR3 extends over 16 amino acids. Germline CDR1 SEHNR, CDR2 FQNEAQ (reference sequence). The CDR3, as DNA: TGTGCCAGCAGCTTAGGGGGCTCGAGTTCTAACTATGGCTACACCTTC. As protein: CASSLGGSSSNYGYTF.